The present T cell receptor (beta chain) was sequenced within a study of healthy donors' naive CD4 and CD8 T cells. TCR libraries were built from 450 to 650 ng of total RNA by linear amplification. TCRdb re-analysed the reads in MiXCR, keeping a single row per CDR3 protein. The repertoire holds 150,000 to 200,000 distinct CDR3 sequences, with around three quarters as singletons. The V gene's germline CDR1 is GTSNPN and CDR2 SVGIG (reference sequence). V lost 2 bases and J lost 6; bases outside the gene matches: 13. This CDR3 spans 15 amino acids. This clonotype was seen a handful of times. The source of this sequence is a pool of human donors in good health; the sample pools cells from several healthy donors. Sequencing was done on a sample of naive CD4+ and CD8+ T cells sorted from blood, pooled from several donors. The chain is built from TRBV30 and TRBJ2-7; 7 bases align to TRBD1. CDR3: CAWSRKYQGEREQYF. In DNA form, the CDR3 reads TGTGCCTGGAGTAGAAAATACCAGGGGGAACGCGAGCAGTACTTC.